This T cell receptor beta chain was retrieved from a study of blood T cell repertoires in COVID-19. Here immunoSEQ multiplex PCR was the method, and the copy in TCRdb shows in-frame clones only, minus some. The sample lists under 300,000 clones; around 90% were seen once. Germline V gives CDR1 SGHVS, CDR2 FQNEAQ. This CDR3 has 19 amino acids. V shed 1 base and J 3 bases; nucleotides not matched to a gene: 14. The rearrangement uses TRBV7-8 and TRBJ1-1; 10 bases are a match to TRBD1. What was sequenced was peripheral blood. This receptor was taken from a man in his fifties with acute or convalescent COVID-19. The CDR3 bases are TGTGCCAGCAGCTTAGAGCGGCTGTGGACAGGGGGAGTGGACACTGAAGCTTTCTTT. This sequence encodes CASSLERLWTGGVDTEAFF.